This TCR beta chain is drawn from a study of Ad26.COV2.S vaccination and SARS-CoV-2 variants. Treatment of the sample: approximately 18 received Ad26.COV2.S at low or high dose, single or two shots; 5 received placebo; per-sample allocation not given. Material that was analyzed had been drawn on day 63 after the first vaccine or placebo injection. The administered vaccine (an Ad26 vector) expressed Wuhan-strain SARS-CoV-2 spike. Method: immunoSEQ multiplex PCR; TCRdb's copy keeps in-frame clones and lacks some. This table has approximately 280,000 clones, about 89% appearing once. V shed 4 bases and J shed 0 bases, with 10 bases lying between them. This CDR3 is 14 amino acids long. The germline gives CDR1 MGHRA, CDR2 YSYEKL.

The rearrangement links TRBV4-1 to TRBJ2-7; D is undetermined. The TCR originated in a person between 18 and 60 years old who received the Ad26.COV2.S COVID-19 vaccine or a placebo. Specimen: peripheral blood, collected in a trial of Ad26.COV2.S vaccine versus placebo. The CDR3 DNA reads TGCGCCAGCAGCCCAAAGAAGTCCTCCTACGAGCAGTACTTC. It yields the protein CASSPKKSSYEQYF.